This TCR beta chain derives from a study of control samples from healthy donors and cancer patients. Germline-derived CDR1 and CDR2 are GTSNPN and SVGIG (reference sequence). The CDR3 totals 12 residues. The V and J ends lost 0 bases and 8 bases respectively, with 7 bases between them. The data were produced by immunoSEQ multiplex PCR, yet TCRdb's version contains in-frame clones alone and is incomplete. The sample has some 100,000 clones; approximately 90% are singletons. The J gene is TRBJ1-4, the V gene TRBV30; no clear D. The sample comprised blood. The clonotype comes from a woman between 50 and 59 years old in good health. The CDR3 DNA sequence: TGTGCCTGGAGTGTAACCAGAGAAAAACTGTTTTTT. Amino acid sequence: CAWSVTREKLFF.